This T cell receptor (beta chain) was sequenced during a study of a mutant IDH1 vaccine in newly diagnosed glioma (dated by TCRdb to 2020 to 2022). For the wider study: Eight vaccinations were administered to patients in weeks 1, 3, 5, 7, 11, 15, 19 and 23, corresponding to visits V03 through V10. Longitudinal TCRB deep sequencing was done for 25 treated patients, wherever samples were available for exploratory analyses. Vaccination started 4-6 weeks after radiotherapy alone, or was given together with temozolomide cycles in the groups whose treatment included chemotherapy. Peripheral blood was collected at six visits: V03 (baseline), V05, V07, V10, V12 and V13. The roughly 32 treated patients were around 62% male and roughly 40% female, with a mean age of around 40 years. Before enrollment, most patients had been given radiochemotherapy with temozolomide as standard therapy, while the rest had received either radiotherapy alone or temozolomide alone.

The germline V gene provides CDR1 SQVTM and CDR2 ANQGSEA. Trimming at the junction amounts to 3 bases on V and 6 bases on J, and the germline ends lie 15 bases apart. The CDR3 contains 13 residues, cysteine and phenylalanine counted. The sequence is cut down to CDR3 DNA, 39 bases in frame from base 1. The time point label, as the study defines it: week 23, last vaccination. Each vaccine dose, consisting of 300 ug of a 20-mer mutant IDH1 peptide in Montanide, was administered subcutaneously with topical imiquimod. Newly diagnosed WHO grade 3 or 4 IDH1-mutant astrocytomas showing loss of nuclear ATRX were present in the donors. The samples were drawn from NOA16, a multicentre, single-arm, open-label phase I trial in Germany that tested a mutant IDH1 peptide vaccine in humans for the first time. Genomic DNA for TCRB sequencing was extracted from EDTA blood using the DNeasy Blood and Tissue Kit. Comments on this clone: There is no known antigen for this receptor. The input lacks base qualities; no much larger clone sits a single base away.

The investigation overall reported the following: PBMC samples for TCRB deep sequencing were selected based on availability. The authors stated that sample limitations prevented analyses of patient blood samples from being reproduced. Vaccine-induced immune responses across multiple MHC alleles were detected in about 92% of patients. Changes in the top peripheral T cell clonotypes picked up by TCRB sequencing did not appear to be linked to pseudoprogression.

Libraries were constructed by the immunoSEQ multiplex PCR assay. Rearranged TCR beta chain sequences were amplified with the hsTCRB Kit following the manufacturer's protocol. Sequencing of TCRB libraries was carried out on an Illumina MiSeq. Per the authors' processing: Demultiplexing, trimming and gene mapping were performed with the kit vendor's proprietary platform. This is the immuneACCESS table as TCRdb keeps it, with only in-frame sequences that have V and J called. A part of the clones is gone; compared with another copy, unresolved V genes explain less than half, and the rest is unexplained. V, J and clone size are those of that table, while D and trimming were read from the DNA. Present in this sample are approximately 41,000 clones, roughly four fifths of which were seen just once. About 5.5% of the sample belongs to the ten largest clones.

The rearrangement combines TRBV29-1 with TRBJ2-7, and TRBD2 may be the D gene, going by 5 matching bases. This clonotype was obtained from a man aged 40-55 years with glioma. The source was PBMCs, collected from a glioma patient whose treatment included an IDH1 peptide vaccine. The CDR3 is CSVEQRVRGEQYF. The sequenced DNA is TGCAGCGTTGAGCAGAGGGTGAGAGGCGAGCAGTACTTC.